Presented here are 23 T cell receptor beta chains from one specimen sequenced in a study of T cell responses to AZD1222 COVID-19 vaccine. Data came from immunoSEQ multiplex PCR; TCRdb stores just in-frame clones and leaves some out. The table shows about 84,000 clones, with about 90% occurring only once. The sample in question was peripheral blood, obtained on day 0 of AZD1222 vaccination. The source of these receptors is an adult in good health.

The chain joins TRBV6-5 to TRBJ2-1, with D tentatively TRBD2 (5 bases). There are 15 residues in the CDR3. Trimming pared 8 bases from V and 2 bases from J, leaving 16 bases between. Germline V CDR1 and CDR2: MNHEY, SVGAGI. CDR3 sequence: CASFRGVATYNEQFF. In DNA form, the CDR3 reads TGTGCCAGCTTCCGTGGGGTAGCGACCTACAATGAGCAGTTCTTC.

As DNA, the CDR3 is TGTGCCAGCAGCGTAGGGGCCTCCCCCCCTTATGGCTACACCTTC. Translating it yields CASSVGASPPYGYTF. This rearrangement joins TRBV7-9 to TRBJ1-2; D might be TRBD1 (5 bases). Trimming pared 5 bases from V and 5 bases from J, leaving 18 bases between. CDR1 SEHNR and CDR2 FQNEAQ come from the germline V gene (reference sequence). This CDR3 region has 15 residues.

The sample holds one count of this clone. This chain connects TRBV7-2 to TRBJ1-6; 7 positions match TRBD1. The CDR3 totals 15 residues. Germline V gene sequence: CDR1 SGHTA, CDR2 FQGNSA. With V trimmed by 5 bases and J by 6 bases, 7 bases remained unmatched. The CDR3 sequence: CASSPSGQFNSPLHF. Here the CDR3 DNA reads TGTGCCAGCAGCCCTTCGGGACAGTTTAATTCACCCCTCCACTTT.

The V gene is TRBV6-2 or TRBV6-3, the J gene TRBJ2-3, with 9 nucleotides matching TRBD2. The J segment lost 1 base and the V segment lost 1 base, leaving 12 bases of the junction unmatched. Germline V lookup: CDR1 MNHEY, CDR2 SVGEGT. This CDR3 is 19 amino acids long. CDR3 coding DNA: TGTGCCAGCAGTTACTACTTACTAGCGGGCCTCAGGGGCACAGATACGCAGTATTTT. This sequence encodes CASSYYLLAGLRGTDTQYF.

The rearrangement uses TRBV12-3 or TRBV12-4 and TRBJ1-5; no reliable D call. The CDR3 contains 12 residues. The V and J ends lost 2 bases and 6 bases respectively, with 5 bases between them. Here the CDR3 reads CASSLIGQPQHF. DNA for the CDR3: TGTGCCAGCAGTTTAATAGGTCAGCCCCAGCATTTT.

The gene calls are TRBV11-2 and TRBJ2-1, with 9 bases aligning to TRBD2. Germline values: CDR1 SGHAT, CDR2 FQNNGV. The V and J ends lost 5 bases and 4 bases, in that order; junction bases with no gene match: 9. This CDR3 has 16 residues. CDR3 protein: CASSAPSGVGYNEQFF. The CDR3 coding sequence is TGTGCCAGCAGCGCCCCTAGCGGGGTGGGATACAATGAGCAGTTCTTC.

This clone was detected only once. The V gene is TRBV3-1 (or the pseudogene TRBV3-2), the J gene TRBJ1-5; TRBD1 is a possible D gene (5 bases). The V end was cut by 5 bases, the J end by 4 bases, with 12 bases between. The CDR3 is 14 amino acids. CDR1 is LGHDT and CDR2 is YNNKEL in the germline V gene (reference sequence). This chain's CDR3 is CASSAEDTNQPQHF. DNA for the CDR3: TGTGCCAGCAGCGCCGAGGACACGAATCAGCCCCAGCATTTT.

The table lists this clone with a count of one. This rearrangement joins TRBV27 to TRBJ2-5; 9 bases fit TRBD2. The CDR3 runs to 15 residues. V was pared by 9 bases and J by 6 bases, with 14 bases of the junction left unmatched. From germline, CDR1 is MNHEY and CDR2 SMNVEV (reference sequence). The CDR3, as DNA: TGTGCCAGTGCGGGCCTAGCGGGACTTCAGAAGACCCAGTACTTC. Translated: CASAGLAGLQKTQYF.

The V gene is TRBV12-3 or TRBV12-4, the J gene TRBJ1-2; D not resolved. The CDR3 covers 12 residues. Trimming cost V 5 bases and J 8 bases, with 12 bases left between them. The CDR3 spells CASSPPVEGYTF. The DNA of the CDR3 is TGTGCCAGCAGTCCCCCTGTAGAGGGCTACACCTTC.

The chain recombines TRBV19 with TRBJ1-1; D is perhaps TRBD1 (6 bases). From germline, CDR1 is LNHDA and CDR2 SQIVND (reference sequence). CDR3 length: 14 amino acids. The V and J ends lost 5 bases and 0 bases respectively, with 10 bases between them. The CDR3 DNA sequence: TGTGCCAGTAGTCGGGGGCCCATGAACACTGAAGCTTTCTTT. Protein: CASSRGPMNTEAFF.

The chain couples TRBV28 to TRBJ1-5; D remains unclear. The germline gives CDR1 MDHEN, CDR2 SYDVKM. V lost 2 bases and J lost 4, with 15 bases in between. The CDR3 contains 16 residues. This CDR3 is CASSLRGSTGNQPQHF. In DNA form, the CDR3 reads TGTGCCAGCAGTTTACGAGGGTCGACTGGTAATCAGCCCCAGCATTTT.

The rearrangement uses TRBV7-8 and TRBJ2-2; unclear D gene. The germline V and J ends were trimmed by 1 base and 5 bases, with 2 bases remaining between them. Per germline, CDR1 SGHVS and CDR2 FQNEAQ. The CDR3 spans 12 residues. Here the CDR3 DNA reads TGTGCCAGCAGCTTAGGTACCGGGGAGCTGTTTTTT. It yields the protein CASSLGTGELFF.

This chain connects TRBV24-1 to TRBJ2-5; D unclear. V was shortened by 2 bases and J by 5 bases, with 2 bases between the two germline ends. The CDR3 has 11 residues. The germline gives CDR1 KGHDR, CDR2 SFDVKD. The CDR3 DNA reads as TGTGCCACCAGTGATTCTGAGACCCAGTACTTC. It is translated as CATSDSETQYF.

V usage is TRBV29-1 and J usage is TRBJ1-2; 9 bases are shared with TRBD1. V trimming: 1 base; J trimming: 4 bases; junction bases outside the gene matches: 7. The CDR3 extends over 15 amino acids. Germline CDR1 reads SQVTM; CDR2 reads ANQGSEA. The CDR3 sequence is CSVEGLGQGSYGYTF. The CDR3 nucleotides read TGCAGCGTTGAAGGCTTGGGACAGGGAAGCTATGGCTACACCTTC.

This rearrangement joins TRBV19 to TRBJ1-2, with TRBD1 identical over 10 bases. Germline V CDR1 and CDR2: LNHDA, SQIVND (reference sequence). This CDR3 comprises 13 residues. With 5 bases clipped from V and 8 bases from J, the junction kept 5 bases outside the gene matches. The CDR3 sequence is CASSPGTGEGYTF. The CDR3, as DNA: TGTGCCAGTAGTCCTGGGACAGGGGAAGGCTACACCTTC.

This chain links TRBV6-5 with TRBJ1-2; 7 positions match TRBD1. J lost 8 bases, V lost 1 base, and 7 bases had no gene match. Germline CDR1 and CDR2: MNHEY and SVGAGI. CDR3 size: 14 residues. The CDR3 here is CASSYFSGTDGYTF. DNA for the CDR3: TGTGCCAGCAGTTACTTCTCCGGGACAGACGGCTACACCTTC.

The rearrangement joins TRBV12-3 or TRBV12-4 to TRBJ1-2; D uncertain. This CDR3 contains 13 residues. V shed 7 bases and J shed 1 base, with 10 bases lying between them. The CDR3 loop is CASTIGNNYGYTF. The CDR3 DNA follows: TGTGCCAGCACCATCGGGAATAACTATGGCTACACCTTC.

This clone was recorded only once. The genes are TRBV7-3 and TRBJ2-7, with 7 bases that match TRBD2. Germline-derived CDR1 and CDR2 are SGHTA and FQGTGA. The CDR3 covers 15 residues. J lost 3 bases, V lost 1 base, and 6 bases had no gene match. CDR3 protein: CASSLSGSTGYEQYF. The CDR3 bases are TGTGCCAGCAGCTTAAGCGGGAGTACCGGCTACGAGCAGTACTTC. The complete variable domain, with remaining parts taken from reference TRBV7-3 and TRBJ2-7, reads GAGVSQTPSNKVTEKGKYVELRCDPISGHTALYWYRQSLGQGPEFLIYFQGTGAADDSGLPNDRFFAVRPEGSVSTLKIQRTERGDSAVYLCASSLSGSTGYEQYFGPGTRLTVT.

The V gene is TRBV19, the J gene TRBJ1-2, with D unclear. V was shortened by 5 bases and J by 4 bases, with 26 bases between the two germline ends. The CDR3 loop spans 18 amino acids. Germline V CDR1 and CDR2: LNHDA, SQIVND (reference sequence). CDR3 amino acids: CASSFFSGYAFTSYGYTF. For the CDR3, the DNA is TGTGCCAGTAGTTTCTTTTCTGGTTACGCTTTCACCAGCTATGGCTACACCTTC.

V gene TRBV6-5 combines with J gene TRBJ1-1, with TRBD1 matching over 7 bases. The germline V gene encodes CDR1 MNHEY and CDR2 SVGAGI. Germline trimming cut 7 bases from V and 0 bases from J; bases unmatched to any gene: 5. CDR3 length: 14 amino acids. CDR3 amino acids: CASKPGQLNTEAFF. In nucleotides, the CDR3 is TGTGCCAGCAAACCGGGACAGCTGAACACTGAAGCTTTCTTT.

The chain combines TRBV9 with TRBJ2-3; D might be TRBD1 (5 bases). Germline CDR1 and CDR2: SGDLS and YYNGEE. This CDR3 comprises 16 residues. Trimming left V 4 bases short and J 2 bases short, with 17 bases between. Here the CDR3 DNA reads TGTGCCAGCAGCCGCCGCCAAGGGGCCCTCACAGATACGCAGTATTTT. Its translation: CASSRRQGALTDTQYF.

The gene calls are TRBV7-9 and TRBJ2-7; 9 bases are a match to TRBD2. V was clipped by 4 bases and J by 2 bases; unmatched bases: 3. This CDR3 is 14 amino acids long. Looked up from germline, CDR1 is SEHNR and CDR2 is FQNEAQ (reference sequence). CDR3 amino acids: CASSSLAGAYEQYF. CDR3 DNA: TGTGCCAGCAGCTCCTTAGCGGGAGCCTACGAGCAGTACTTC.

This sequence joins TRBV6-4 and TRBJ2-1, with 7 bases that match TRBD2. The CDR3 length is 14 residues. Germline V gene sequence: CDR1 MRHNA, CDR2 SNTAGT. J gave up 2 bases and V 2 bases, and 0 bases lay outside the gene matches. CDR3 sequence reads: CASSDGRAYNEQFF. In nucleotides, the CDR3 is TGTGCCAGCAGTGACGGGAGGGCCTACAATGAGCAGTTCTTC.